This TCR beta chain was sequenced during a study of T cell repertoires in cytomegalovirus infection. This clonotype was found many times. MiXCR, run by TCRdb on the reads, gives a single entry per CDR3 protein. The table has approximately 150,000 distinct CDR3 sequences, under 8% seen once; the top ten hold roughly 18%. Germline CDR1 is LNHDA and CDR2 is SQIVND (reference sequence). The V and J ends lost 7 bases and 7 bases respectively, with 16 bases between them. This CDR3 region has 14 residues. The rearrangement links TRBV19 to TRBJ1-4, with D possibly matching TRBD1 (5 bases). This sequence was found in a human donor in good health (CMV status not recorded). Some clones in this sample may be carry-over from other donors' samples. Sequencing used PBMCs. The CDR3 region is CASTNRGLGEKLFF. As DNA, the CDR3 is TGTGCCAGTACCAACCGGGGCCTTGGTGAAAAACTGTTTTTT.